The 25 T cell receptor beta chains presented below share a single source sample, sequenced in a study of glioma-infiltrating T cells. The iRepertoire nested amplicon-rescue multiplex PCR amplified TCR alpha and beta CDR3s from RNA. MiXCR was run by TCRdb on the multiplex PCR reads, yielding one entry per CDR3 protein. Among 150,000 to 200,000 distinct CDR3 sequences, around 40% were seen once, and the ten largest hold under 6.5%. The sequenced sample was glioma tissue, nonneoplastic brain tissue, or PBMCs (not recorded which). The receptors here all came from a human donor with low-grade glioma or glioblastoma, undergoing nonglioma brain surgery, or in good health (not recorded which).

For this clonotype: Possible read error: a much larger clone is one base away. The chain links TRBV2 to TRBJ2-7; no clear D gene. This CDR3 contains 11 residues. CDR1 is SNHLY and CDR2 is FYNNEI in the germline V gene. Written as DNA, the CDR3 is TGTGCCAGCGGTTGGACCTACGAGAAGTACTTC. Translated, it gives CASGWTYEKYF.

A word on this clonotype: A much larger clone sits a single nucleotide away, making a read error possible. The chain has TRBV28 and TRBJ2-3; D is unclear. Germline CDR1 and CDR2: MDHEN and SYDVKM. The CDR3 is 15 residues long. CDR3 region: CAISPPRIGPNTQYF. In DNA, the CDR3 is TGTGCCATCAGTCCGCCTCGTATTGGCCCAAATACGCAGTATTTT. Using reference TRBV28 and TRBJ2-3 for the parts outside the CDR3, the full variable domain is DVKVTQSSRYLVKRTGEKVFLECVQDMDHENMFWYRQDPGLGLRLIYFSYDVKMKEKGDIPEGYSVSREKKERFSLILESASTNQTSMYLCAISPPRIGPNTQYFGPGTRLTVL.

This clonotype was seen at least ten times. This chain uses TRBV20-1 with TRBJ2-1; 9 nucleotides align to TRBD2. The ends lost 6 bases at V and 2 bases at J; junction bases unmatched: 8. Germline CDR1 and CDR2: DFQATT and SNEGSKA (reference sequence). The CDR3 covers 15 residues. CDR3 DNA sequence: TGCAGTGCCGCCCCCGGGACTAGCCCCTACAATGAGCAGTTCTTC. It is translated as CSAAPGTSPYNEQFF.

The gene calls are TRBV27 and TRBJ1-1; D call uncertain. Germline CDR1 is MNHEY and CDR2 is SMNVEV (reference sequence). V lost 2 bases and J lost 7, with 11 bases in between. This CDR3 contains 13 residues. The DNA of the CDR3 is TGTGCCAGCAGTTTAGGGTCATATTTTGAAGCTTTCTTT. Amino acid sequence: CASSLGSYFEAFF.

Details on this clonotype: Relative to the germline gene, one junction end is altered; a read error may explain this. The chain employs TRBV28 and TRBJ1-1, with D hard to call. CDR1 is MDHEN and CDR2 is SYDVKM in the germline V gene. The CDR3 runs 13 residues. DNA of the CDR3: TGTGCCTGCAGTTTCGAGGGTAGGACTGAAGCTTTCTTT. This gives the protein CACSFEGRTEAFF.

There are many counts of this clonotype. The chain joins TRBV28 to TRBJ1-2, with D perhaps matching TRBD1 (5 bases). V lost 8 bases to trimming and J lost 8 bases, with 15 bases between them. Germline CDR1 is MDHEN and CDR2 is SYDVKM. The CDR3 runs to 12 residues. The CDR3: CASQSGVRGYTF. CDR3 bases: TGTGCCAGCCAATCGGGGGTACGGGGCTACACCTTC.

On this clonotype: Given the absence of the conserved phenylalanine or tryptophan at the CDR3 end, a read error is likely. The chain couples TRBV27 to TRBJ2-1; D might be TRBD1 or TRBD2, each matching 5 bases. V was pared by 5 bases and J by 7 bases, with 12 bases between. The CDR3 length is 13 residues. Germline V lookup: CDR1 MNHEY, CDR2 SMNVEV (reference sequence). Here the CDR3 DNA reads TGTGCCAGCAGTGCAGGGACGGCTAATGAGCAGTTCCTC. Protein: CASSAGTANEQFL.

This clonotype was seen only a few times. Being one base from a much bigger clone, this may be a read error. V gene TRBV28 combines with J gene TRBJ2-7; TRBD2 might be the D (6 bases). Germline V gene sequence: CDR1 MDHEN, CDR2 SYDVKM. The CDR3 loop spans 15 amino acids. The V end lost 7 bases, the J end lost 3 bases, and 19 bases lay between the germline ends. This CDR3 is CASISGLPWNYEQYF. CDR3 in DNA: TGTGCCAGCATATCGGGACTCCCGTGGAACTACGAGCAGTACTTC.

This clonotype has ten or more counts. This chain connects TRBV2 to TRBJ2-1; 11 bases map to TRBD2. V lost 2 bases and J lost 4; bases outside the gene matches: 10. Germline V CDR1 and CDR2: SNHLY, FYNNEI. The CDR3 is made up of 18 amino acids. CDR3 in amino acids: CASSETIRIAGGYNEQFF. CDR3 sequence (DNA): TGTGCCAGCAGTGAAACCATACGGATAGCGGGAGGGTACAATGAGCAGTTCTTC.

This sequence joins TRBV30 and TRBJ1-1, with TRBD1 matching 7 bases. The V and J ends lost 1 base and 6 bases, in that order; junction bases with no gene match: 2. Germline V lookup: CDR1 GTSNPN, CDR2 SVGIG (reference sequence). This CDR3 is 12 amino acids long. CDR3 residues: CAWSDRGSEAFF. The CDR3 DNA reads TGTGCCTGGAGTGACAGGGGCTCTGAAGCTTTCTTT.

This clonotype was counted once. The rearrangement links TRBV11-1 to TRBJ2-3, with D uncertain. The V end was cut by 6 bases, the J end by 6 bases, with 19 bases between. CDR1 SGHAT and CDR2 FQDESV come from the germline V gene (reference sequence). The CDR3 length is 15 residues. CDR3 in amino acids: CASRKAKRAPDTQYF. The CDR3 DNA follows: TGTGCCAGCAGAAAGGCCAAGCGAGCGCCGGATACGCAGTATTTT.

This clonotype was seen repeatedly, ten times or more. V and J are TRBV27 and TRBJ2-7; TRBD2 aligns across 13 bases. Losses at the gene ends were 6 bases for V and 5 bases for J; bases not matched to a gene: 13. The CDR3 is made up of 17 amino acids. Germline V gene data show CDR1 as MNHEY and CDR2 as SMNVEV (reference sequence). CDR3 loop: CASRNPGLAGVRDEQYF. CDR3 nucleotide sequence: TGTGCCAGCAGAAACCCCGGACTAGCGGGAGTTCGGGACGAGCAGTACTTC.

This clonotype appeared a few times. The CDR3 is CASSPGTSGAYEQYF. The CDR3 DNA sequence: TGTGCCAGCAGCCCCGGGACTAGCGGGGCCTACGAGCAGTACTTC. This chain uses TRBV7-2 with TRBJ2-7, with 13 bases that match TRBD2. The CDR3 has 15 amino acids. CDR1 and CDR2 (germline): SGHTA, FQGNSA. With V trimmed by 5 bases and J by 2 bases, 3 bases remained unmatched.

This clonotype has ten or more counts. The gene calls are TRBV6-1 and TRBJ2-7; the D is unclear. CDR1 and CDR2 (germline): MNHNS, SASEGT. The CDR3 consists of 12 residues. The ends were cut back, 5 bases at V and 11 bases at J, with 16 bases in the middle. The chain's CDR3 is CASSTEAEREYF. Written as DNA, the CDR3 is TGTGCCAGCAGTACTGAGGCAGAACGTGAGTACTTC.

The rearrangement links TRBV5-5 to TRBJ2-5; tentative D call: TRBD1 (5 bases). The V and J ends lost 2 bases and 3 bases respectively, with 14 bases between them. Germline V gene sequence: CDR1 SGHKS, CDR2 YYEKEE (reference sequence). The CDR3 length is 15 residues. DNA for the CDR3: TGTGCCAGCAGCTTCAGACAGAGTAGTAAAGAGACCCAGTACTTC. Protein: CASSFRQSSKETQYF.

Concerning this clonotype: This could be a read error, since a much larger clone is one nucleotide away. V is TRBV19 and J is TRBJ1-5; maybe TRBD1 (5 bases). CDR3 length: 12 amino acids. CDR1 is LNHDA and CDR2 is SQIVND in the germline V gene (reference sequence). The DNA of the CDR3 is TGTGCCAGTAGCCCAGGGTATCAGCCCGAGCATTTT. Its translation is CASSPGYQPEHF.

This clonotype was seen at least ten times. The chain carries TRBV7-8 and TRBJ1-2, with TRBD1 as a possible D gene (6 bases). This CDR3 comprises 14 residues. The V and J ends lost 1 base and 4 bases respectively, with 10 bases between them. Germline assignment: CDR1 SGHVS and CDR2 FQNEAQ. Here the CDR3 reads CASSLGTDVYGYTF. The CDR3 DNA is TGTGCCAGCAGCTTAGGGACAGATGTCTATGGCTACACCTTC.

In the case of this clonotype: A read error may explain this, as a much larger clone is one base away. This chain joins TRBV10-3 and TRBJ2-1, with 9 bases aligning to TRBD1. Per germline, CDR1 ENHRY and CDR2 SYGVKD. The CDR3 loop spans 15 amino acids. The CDR3 region is CAISGSTGQGGEQCF. CDR3 nucleotides: TGTGCCATCAGTGGGTCCACGGGACAGGGAGGTGAGCAGTGCTTC.

A word on this clonotype: Its ends do not fully match the called genes, so a read error is possible. The chain uses TRBV20-1 and TRBJ2-1; maybe TRBD2 (6 bases). The germline V gene has CDR1 DFQATT and CDR2 SNEGSKA (reference sequence). The CDR3 spans 16 residues. The CDR3 region is CSARGPRERNYNEKFF. CDR3 in DNA: TGCAGTGCTAGAGGCCCACGGGAGAGGAACTACAATGAGAAGTTCTTC.

Worth noting for this clonotype: A much bigger clone sits one base away, suggesting this may be a read error. CDR3 region: CTSSKAGGSETQYF. The CDR3 DNA sequence: TGTACCAGCAGTAAAGCGGGGGGGTCAGAGACCCAGTACTTC. V is TRBV28 and J is TRBJ2-5, with 10 positions matching TRBD2. From germline, CDR1 is MDHEN and CDR2 SYDVKM. The CDR3 has 14 residues.

The chain links TRBV4-2 to TRBJ2-3; 7 bases are a match to TRBD2. V trimming: 4 bases; J trimming: 0 bases; junction bases outside the gene matches: 13. The CDR3 has 18 residues. Germline CDR1 reads LGHNA; CDR2 reads YNFKEQ. CDR3 DNA sequence: TGTGCCAGCAGCCCACGGGGGGTCTCATTTACTAGCACAGATACGCAGTATTTT. Its protein product is CASSPRGVSFTSTDTQYF.

The V gene is TRBV3-1, the J gene TRBJ2-7; 7 bases are a match to TRBD2. Germline-derived CDR1 and CDR2 are LGHDT and YNNKEL (reference sequence). Losses at the gene ends were 8 bases for V and 2 bases for J; bases not matched to a gene: 6. The CDR3 consists of 13 residues. The CDR3 coding sequence is TGTGCCAGCGGGGAGGGCAGCCCCTACGAGCAGTACTTC. It yields the protein CASGEGSPYEQYF.

With regard to this clonotype: The junction shows a germline mismatch at one end, possibly a read error. The chain carries TRBV7-2 and TRBJ1-4, with TRBD1 matching over 8 bases. The germline CDR1 and CDR2 sequences are SGHTA and FQGNSA. The CDR3 is 18 amino acids. CDR3 residues: CAGSLGYRGITTNEKLFF. In DNA form, the CDR3 reads TGTGCCGGCAGCTTAGGGTACAGGGGGATTACAACTAATGAAAAACTGTTTTTT. Using reference TRBV7-2 and TRBJ1-4 for the parts outside the CDR3, the full variable domain is GAGVSQSPSNKVTEKGKDVELRCDPISGHTALYWYRQSLGQGLEFLIYFQGNSAPDKSGLPSDRFSAERTGGSVSTLTIQRTQQEDSAVYLCAGSLGYRGITTNEKLFFGSGTQLSVL.

This clonotype was seen ten or more times. The CDR3 sequence is CASSPSPGKYNEQFF. The CDR3 DNA is TGTGCCAGCAGTCCCAGCCCAGGGAAGTACAATGAGCAGTTCTTC. This chain links TRBV28 with TRBJ2-1, with D perhaps matching TRBD1 (5 bases). The CDR3 sequence is 15 residues long. Trimming stripped 5 bases from V and 4 bases from J, with 15 bases between. Germline V gene data show CDR1 as MDHEN and CDR2 as SYDVKM.

This clonotype showed up many times. This chain's CDR3 is CASRQLTRLGYEQYF. In DNA, the CDR3 is TGTGCCAGCAGACAGCTGACTCGGCTCGGCTACGAGCAGTACTTC. This chain uses TRBV28 with TRBJ2-7; D remains unclear. Trimming stripped 6 bases from V and 3 bases from J, with 18 bases between. CDR1 MDHEN and CDR2 SYDVKM come from the germline V gene. CDR3 length equals 15 residues. Drawing the rest from reference TRBV28 and TRBJ2-7, the complete variable domain is DVKVTQSSRYLVKRTGEKVFLECVQDMDHENMFWYRQDPGLGLRLIYFSYDVKMKEKGDIPEGYSVSREKKERFSLILESASTNQTSMYLCASRQLTRLGYEQYFGPGTRLTVT.